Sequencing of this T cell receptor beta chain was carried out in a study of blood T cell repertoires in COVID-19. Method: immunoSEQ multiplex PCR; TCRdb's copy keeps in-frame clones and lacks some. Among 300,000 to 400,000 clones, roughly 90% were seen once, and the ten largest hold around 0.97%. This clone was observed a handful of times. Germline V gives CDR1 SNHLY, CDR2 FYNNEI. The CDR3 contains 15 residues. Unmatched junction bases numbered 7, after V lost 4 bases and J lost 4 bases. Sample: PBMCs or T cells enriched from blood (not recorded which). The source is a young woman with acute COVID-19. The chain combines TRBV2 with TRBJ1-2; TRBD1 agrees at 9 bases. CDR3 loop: CASSARQGVSYGYTF. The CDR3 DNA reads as TGTGCCAGCAGTGCAAGACAGGGGGTGAGCTATGGCTACACCTTC.